The rows below give T cell receptor beta chains drawn from one sample of a study of T cell changes during pregnancy in multiple sclerosis. Method: immunoSEQ multiplex PCR; TCRdb's copy keeps in-frame clones and lacks some. The table includes tens of thousands of clones, roughly 92% detected once. The specimen comprised peripheral blood, sampled in the third trimester of pregnancy. The receptors derive from a female donor in good health, enrolled as a control in a pregnancy study. The CDR3 runs from the conserved cysteine through the conserved F or W. The D gene is left open where the match is weak.

D gene,J gene,V gene,CDR3 protein
TRBD2,TRBJ2-1,TRBV28,CASSLRLAGDYNEQFF
.,TRBJ1-5,TRBV19,CASSPRRDSNQPQHF
TRBD1,TRBJ2-1,TRBV7-2,CASSYGAGGDEQFF
.,TRBJ1-1,TRBV18,CASSPQRGEAFF
.,TRBJ1-1,TRBV27,CARPPVDMNTEAFF
TRBD2,TRBJ2-7,TRBV5-6,CASLAGAAQEQYF
.,TRBJ1-1,TRBV5-1,CASSLQGTNTEAFF
.,TRBJ1-3,TRBV28,CASSPIQGPGNTIYF
TRBD1,TRBJ1-1,TRBV7-2,CASSFNTGVGAFF
.,TRBJ2-5,TRBV28,CASSLVAGVVETQYF
.,TRBJ2-3,TRBV7-3,CASSARGFTDTQYF
.,TRBJ2-1,TRBV7-2,CASSLARGSSYNEQFF
TRBD1,TRBJ1-2,TRBV6-5,CASSPRDSYGYTF
.,TRBJ1-2,TRBV28,CASSLSFNGGGYTF
.,TRBJ1-6,TRBV30,CAWSVSGYSYNSPLHF
.,TRBJ1-6,TRBV7-2,CASSFRGSANSPLHF
TRBD1,TRBJ1-1,TRBV7-2,CASSVGQGAGGTEAFF
TRBD2,TRBJ2-7,TRBV27,CASSYTGGYEQYF
TRBD2,TRBJ2-2,TRBV7-9,CASSLGLAGVTGELFF
.,TRBJ1-1,TRBV7-8,CASSLGGQYEAFF
.,TRBJ2-1,TRBV28,CASSLRGSSYNEQFF
.,TRBJ2-2,TRBV19,CASNGRWDTGELFF
.,TRBJ1-1,TRBV27,CASSLRGGNTEAFF
.,TRBJ1-1,TRBV10-2,CASSGGNTEAFF
TRBD2,TRBJ2-1,TRBV6-1,CASSEGAGGAYNEQFF
.,TRBJ1-1,TRBV5-1,CASSLTGNTEAFF